This T cell receptor beta chain is from a study of blood T cell repertoires in COVID-19. About the research overall: There were acute and convalescent COVID-19 samples, and they came from the United States, Italy and Spain. PBMCs, B-cell-depleted T cells, or T cells provided the cDNA or gDNA that made up the material.

Under the authors' procedure: Nucleated cell counts were estimated from reference gene primer amplification. The data were produced by immunoSEQ multiplex PCR, yet TCRdb's version contains in-frame clones alone and is incomplete. That table is the source of V, J and clone size, and D and trimming were worked out from the DNA. The sample has under 300,000 clones; about 88% are singletons. As regards this clone: Distinct nucleotide sequences in the sample also encode this CDR3.

The CDR3 extends over 13 amino acids. Germline CDR1 reads LGHDT; CDR2 reads YNNKEL (reference sequence). V lost 5 bases, J lost 4 bases, and 9 bases lay in between. The sample consisted of PBMCs or T cells enriched from blood (not recorded which). The J gene is TRBJ1-5, the V gene TRBV3-1 (or the pseudogene TRBV3-2); the D gene is possibly TRBD1 (6 bases). This TCR came from a woman aged 45-65 years who had recovered from COVID-19. The CDR3 nucleotides read TGTGCCAGCAGCTTGGACAGAAATCAGCCCCAGCATTTT. Residues: CASSLDRNQPQHF.